This passage covers 4 T cell receptor beta chains from one sample sequenced in a study of cytomegalovirus exposure and HLA in healthy donors. This table comes from immunoSEQ multiplex PCR, and its TCRdb copy is limited to in-frame clones, with some not included. The data hold more than 250,000 clones, with roughly 88% observed a single time. Sequencing was done on a sample of PBMCs. Receptor source: a woman in her twenties or thirties in good health and CMV-seronegative.

The rearrangement uses TRBV15 and TRBJ2-1; TRBD2 matches at 10 bases. Germline V gene sequence: CDR1 LNHNV, CDR2 YYDKDF (reference sequence). Trimming at V came to 5 bases and at J to 7 bases, leaving 8 bases not matched to a gene. CDR3 length: 15 residues. The CDR3 sequence: CATSPGLADLNEQFF. CDR3 bases: TGTGCCACCAGCCCAGGACTAGCGGATTTAAATGAGCAGTTCTTC.

The chain joins TRBV7-8 to TRBJ2-7; tentative D call: TRBD1 (6 bases). The CDR3 covers 15 residues. The ends were cut back, 1 base at V and 2 bases at J, with 12 bases in the middle. Looked up from germline, CDR1 is SGHVS and CDR2 is FQNEAQ. This chain's CDR3 is CASSLGRQVPYEQYF. For the CDR3, the DNA is TGTGCCAGCAGCTTAGGAAGACAGGTTCCCTACGAGCAGTACTTC.

The chain is built from TRBV5-1 and TRBJ2-2; D unresolved. This CDR3 is built from 14 residues. Between the trimmed V and J ends, which lost 1 base and 6 bases, there was a span of 10 bases. Looked up from germline, CDR1 is SGHRS and CDR2 is YFSETQ. CDR3 amino acids: CASSLPRRAGELFF. The CDR3 DNA sequence: TGCGCCAGCAGCTTGCCTAGAAGGGCCGGGGAGCTGTTTTTT.

V is TRBV11-2 and J is TRBJ1-4; D unclear. The CDR3 extends over 11 amino acids. Looked up from germline, CDR1 is SGHAT and CDR2 is FQNNGV. The V end lost 6 bases, the J end lost 5 bases, and 4 bases lay between the germline ends. CDR3 in amino acids: CASSLNEKLFF. CDR3 nucleotides: TGTGCCAGCAGTTTAAATGAAAAACTGTTTTTT.